This T cell receptor beta chain was sequenced for a study of cytomegalovirus exposure and HLA in healthy donors. Study context: Sequencing of around 200 million T cells in an earlier analysis found around 100 million unique TCR beta sequences.

Details on this clone: Its antigen is unidentified.

PCR amplification relied on 60 Vbeta primers (plus 13 Jbeta primers). Assay used: immunoSEQ multiplex PCR; TCRdb lists only in-frame clones, some missing. Here the sample table reports about 42,000 clones. Germline lookup yields CDR1 MGHDK and CDR2 SYGVNS. V was clipped by 2 bases and J by 0 bases; unmatched bases: 0. This CDR3 has 15 residues. Study-wide findings and caveats: Three of the chains that were CMV-associated were confirmed in vitro to be specific for CMV antigens. An analysis was carried out at a later point. It showed that HLA-associated TCR beta chains were more clonally expanded than equally common non-associated chains. A later examination showed that TCR association rates differed by HLA locus, with DRB1 most and HLA-C fewest.

Material: PBMCs. The sequence came from a man aged 25 to 40 in good health and CMV-seronegative. V and J are TRBV25-1 and TRBJ2-1; TRBD1 matches at 8 bases. CDR3 nucleotides: TGTGCCAGCAGTGAAACAGGGGGCTCCTACAATGAGCAGTTCTTC. The encoded protein is CASSETGGSYNEQFF.